The clone carrying this TCR beta chain was detected many times. Its antigen is as yet unknown. The record originates from a study of beta chain features in type 1 diabetes. On the study more broadly: All samples yielded around 99 million examined sorted cells.

Study-wide results and caveats: In all four CD4+ subsets, TCRB CDR3 length was significantly, moderately reduced in type 1 diabetes.

Sequencing targeted expressed TCRB transcripts, as all isolated RNA had been reverse transcribed. Here immunoSEQ multiplex PCR was the method, and the copy in TCRdb shows in-frame clones only, minus some. This sample has hundreds of thousands of clones, with 9.3% found just once. The clonotype comes from a man aged 25-40 years with type 1 diabetes. The sequenced material came from central memory CD4+ T cells from blood.

The CDR3 DNA reads as TGCGCCAGCAGCTTGGGGATCCCAGGGTCAAATCAGCCCCAGCATTTT. Its translation is CASSLGIPGSNQPQHF. The chain is built from TRBV5-1 and TRBJ1-5, with D possibly being TRBD1 (5 bases). This CDR3 region has 16 residues. Germline CDR1 and CDR2: SGHRS and YFSETQ. Trimming cost V 0 bases and J 4 bases, with 14 bases left between them. Full variable domain (missing parts from reference TRBV5-1 and TRBJ1-5): KAGVTQTPRYLIKTRGQQVTLSCSPISGHRSVSWYQQTPGQGLQFLFEYFSETQRNKGNFPGRFSGRQFSNSRSEMNVSTLELGDSALYLCASSLGIPGSNQPQHFGDGTRLSIL.